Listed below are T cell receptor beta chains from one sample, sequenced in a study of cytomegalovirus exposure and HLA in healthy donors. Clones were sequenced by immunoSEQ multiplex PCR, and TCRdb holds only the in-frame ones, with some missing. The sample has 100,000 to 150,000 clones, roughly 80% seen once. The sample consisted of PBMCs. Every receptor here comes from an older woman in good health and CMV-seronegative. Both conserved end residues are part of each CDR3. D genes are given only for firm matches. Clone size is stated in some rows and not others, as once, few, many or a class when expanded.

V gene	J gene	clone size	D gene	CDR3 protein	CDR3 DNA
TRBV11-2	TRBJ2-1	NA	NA	CASSPRMRADNEQFF	TGTGCCAGCAGCCCACGGATGAGGGCGGACAATGAGCAGTTCTTC
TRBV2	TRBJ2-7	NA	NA	CASNWKAVGLGEQYF	TGTGCCAGCAACTGGAAGGCGGTTGGTCTGGGCGAGCAGTACTTC
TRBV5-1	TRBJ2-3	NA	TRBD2	CASSLFLAGSTDTQYF	TGCGCCAGCAGCTTGTTCCTAGCGGGAAGCACAGATACGCAGTATTTT
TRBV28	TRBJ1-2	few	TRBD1	CASSFGDRGFGANYGYTF	TGTGCCAGCAGTTTCGGGGACAGGGGTTTCGGAGCTAACTATGGCTACACCTTC
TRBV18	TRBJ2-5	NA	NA	CASSPRDFPSETQYF	TGTGCCAGCTCACCAAGGGACTTCCCCTCGGAGACCCAGTACTTC
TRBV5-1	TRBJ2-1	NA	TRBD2	CASSPTSGRALSYNEQFF	TGCGCCAGCAGTCCGACTAGCGGGAGGGCCCTCTCCTACAATGAGCAGTTCTTC
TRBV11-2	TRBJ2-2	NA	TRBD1	CASSLVTTGKGAGELFF	TGTGCCAGCAGCTTAGTAACGACAGGGAAAGGGGCCGGGGAGCTGTTTTTT
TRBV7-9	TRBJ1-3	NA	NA	CASSPTFSSGNTIYF	TGTGCCAGCAGCCCTACTTTTTCCTCTGGAAACACCATATATTTT
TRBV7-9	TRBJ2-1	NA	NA	CASAWGGRGGNEQFF	TGTGCCAGCGCCTGGGGCGGGAGAGGGGGCAATGAGCAGTTCTTC
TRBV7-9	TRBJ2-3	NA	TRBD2	CASSGTSGTDTQYF	TGTGCCAGCAGTGGGACTAGCGGTACAGATACGCAGTATTTT
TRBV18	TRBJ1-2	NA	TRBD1	CASSPGRQGGGYGYTF	TGTGCCAGCTCACCGGGCCGACAGGGTGGAGGCTATGGCTACACCTTC
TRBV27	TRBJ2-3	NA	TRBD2	CASSFRAGGSTDTQYF	TGTGCCAGCAGTTTCCGGGCGGGAGGGAGCACAGATACGCAGTATTTT
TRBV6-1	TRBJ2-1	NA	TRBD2	CASSASGVHNEQFF	TGTGCCAGCAGTGCTAGCGGGGTGCACAATGAGCAGTTCTTC
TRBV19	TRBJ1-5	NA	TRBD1	CASRVRGQRNQPQHF	TGTGCCAGCAGGGTCAGGGGGCAACGCAATCAGCCCCAGCATTTT
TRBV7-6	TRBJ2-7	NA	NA	CASSPSRQTYEQYF	TGTGCCAGCAGCCCATCCCGACAGACCTACGAGCAGTACTTC
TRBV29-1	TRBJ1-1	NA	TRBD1	CSGQGQGTGAFF	TGCAGCGGACAGGGACAGGGCACGGGCGCTTTCTTT
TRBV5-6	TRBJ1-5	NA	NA	CASSLLSGRSNQPQHF	TGTGCCAGCAGCTTGTTGAGCGGGAGGAGCAATCAGCCCCAGCATTTT
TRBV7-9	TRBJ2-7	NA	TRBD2	CASTGTSGGRYEQYF	TGTGCCAGCACTGGGACTAGCGGAGGTCGCTACGAGCAGTACTTC
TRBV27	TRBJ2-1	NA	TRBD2	CASSSRRTSGGYNEQFF	TGTGCCAGCAGTTCTCGCCGGACTAGCGGGGGGTACAATGAGCAGTTCTTC
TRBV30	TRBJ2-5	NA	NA	CAWSTGGGGRVTQYF	TGTGCCTGGAGTACTGGGGGAGGCGGCCGGGTGACCCAGTACTTC
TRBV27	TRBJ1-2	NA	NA	CATRGGTHYGYTF	TGTGCCACCAGGGGAGGCACTCACTATGGCTACACCTTC
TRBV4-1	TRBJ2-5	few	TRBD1	CASSQVRGTAQETQYF	TGCGCCAGCAGCCAAGTAAGAGGGACAGCCCAAGAGACCCAGTACTTC
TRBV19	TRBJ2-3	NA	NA	CASRDDRNGADTQYF	TGTGCCAGTAGGGATGACAGGAACGGTGCAGATACGCAGTATTTT
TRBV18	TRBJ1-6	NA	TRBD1	CASSRDRENSPLHF	TGTGCCAGCTCTCGTGACAGGGAAAATTCCCCCCTCCACTTT
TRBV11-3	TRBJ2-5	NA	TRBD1	CASSLGVGQIQETQYF	TGTGCCAGCAGCTTAGGGGTGGGACAGATCCAAGAGACCCAGTACTTC
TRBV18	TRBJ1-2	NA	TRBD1	CASSPAWTGRGGYTF	TGTGCCAGCTCACCAGCCTGGACAGGCAGAGGGGGCTACACCTTC
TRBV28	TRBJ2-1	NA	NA	CASSFLVYNEQFF	TGTGCCAGCAGTTTTTTAGTTTACAATGAGCAGTTCTTC
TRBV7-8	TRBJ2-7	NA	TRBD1	CASSSTSDRVSYEQYF	TGTGCCAGCAGCTCGACCTCGGACAGGGTCTCCTACGAGCAGTACTTC
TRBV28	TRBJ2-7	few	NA	CASSLSLPMASSSYEQYF	TGTGCCAGCAGTTTATCCCTCCCCATGGCCTCCTCCTCCTACGAGCAGTACTTC
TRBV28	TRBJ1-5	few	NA	CASTKEGGVGNQPQHF	TGTGCCAGCACAAAGGAGGGGGGGGTAGGCAATCAGCCCCAGCATTTT
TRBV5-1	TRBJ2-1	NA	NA	CASSLELTYNEQFF	TGCGCCAGCAGCTTGGAACTAACCTACAATGAGCAGTTCTTC
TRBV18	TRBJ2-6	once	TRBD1	CASSPFPGQGTSGANVLTF	TGTGCCAGCTCACCATTCCCTGGACAGGGTACTTCTGGGGCCAACGTCCTGACTTTC
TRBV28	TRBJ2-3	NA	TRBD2	CASRLAGGFADTQYF	TGTGCCAGCAGGCTAGCGGGAGGGTTCGCAGATACGCAGTATTTT
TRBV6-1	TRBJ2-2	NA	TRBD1	CASSEARWTGFRNTGELFF	TGTGCCAGCAGTGAAGCGCGGTGGACAGGCTTTAGGAACACCGGGGAGCTGTTTTTT
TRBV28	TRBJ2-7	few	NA	CASSLGGIGYEQYF	TGTGCCAGCAGTTTAGGGGGGATTGGCTACGAGCAGTACTTC
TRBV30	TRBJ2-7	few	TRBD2	CAWSRLAVSYEQYF	TGTGCCTGGAGTAGGCTAGCGGTTTCCTACGAGCAGTACTTC
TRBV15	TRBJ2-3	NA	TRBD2	CATSSFLGASGATSTDTQYF	TGTGCCACCAGCAGTTTCCTAGGGGCTAGCGGGGCCACTAGCACAGATACGCAGTATTTT
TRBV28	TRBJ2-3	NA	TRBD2	CASSFGGSSTDTQYF	TGTGCCAGCAGTTTCGGCGGGAGTAGTACAGATACGCAGTATTTT
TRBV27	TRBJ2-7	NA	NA	CASSSLGGVVEEQYF	TGTGCCAGCAGTTCCCTGGGGGGAGTAGTGGAAGAGCAGTACTTC
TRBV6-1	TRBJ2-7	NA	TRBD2	CASSEPLAGELYEQYF	TGTGCCAGCAGTGAACCCCTAGCGGGAGAGTTATACGAGCAGTACTTC
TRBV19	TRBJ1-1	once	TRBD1	CASNLRDRVGTEAFF	TGTGCCAGTAACCTCCGGGACAGGGTGGGCACTGAAGCTTTCTTT
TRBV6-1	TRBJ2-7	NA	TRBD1	CASRPGQGNYEQYF	TGTGCCAGCAGACCGGGACAGGGTAATTACGAGCAGTACTTC
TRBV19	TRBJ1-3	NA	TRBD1	CASSRGQADGNTIYF	TGTGCCAGTAGTCGCGGACAGGCGGATGGAAACACCATATATTTT
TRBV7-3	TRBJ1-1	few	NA	CASSFTRNTEAFF	TGTGCCAGCAGCTTTACCAGGAACACTGAAGCTTTCTTT
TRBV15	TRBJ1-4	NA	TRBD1	CATSRGQGALLNEKLFF	TGTGCCACCAGCAGAGGACAGGGGGCATTGCTAAATGAAAAACTGTTTTTT
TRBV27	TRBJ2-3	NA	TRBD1	CASSLPGQATDTQYF	TGTGCCAGCAGTTTACCCGGACAGGCCACAGATACGCAGTATTTT
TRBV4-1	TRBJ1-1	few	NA	CASSQPAKRATEAFF	TGCGCCAGCAGCCAACCGGCCAAGCGGGCCACTGAAGCTTTCTTT
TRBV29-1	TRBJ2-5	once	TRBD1	CSVGGGTGNTVVQYF	TGCAGCGTCGGGGGTGGGACAGGGAACACCGTGGTGCAGTACTTC
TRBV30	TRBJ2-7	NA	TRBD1	CAWTRGFLYEQYF	TGTGCCTGGACCAGGGGGTTCCTCTACGAGCAGTACTTC
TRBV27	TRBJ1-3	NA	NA	CASSLSGGHLGNTIYF	TGTGCCAGCAGTTTATCCGGGGGGCACCTGGGAAACACCATATATTTT
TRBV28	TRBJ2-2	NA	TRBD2	CASITGGGYTGELFF	TGTGCCAGCATCACCGGGGGGGGGTACACCGGGGAGCTGTTTTTT
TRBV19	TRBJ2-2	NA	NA	CASSMGRGETGELFF	TGTGCCAGTAGTATGGGCAGGGGAGAGACCGGGGAGCTGTTTTTT
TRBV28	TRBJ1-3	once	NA	CASSLLLGNTIYF	TGTGCCAGCAGTTTACTACTTGGAAACACCATATATTTT
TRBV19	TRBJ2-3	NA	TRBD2	CASSTGTSGILGTDTQYF	TGTGCCAGTAGTACCGGGACTAGCGGGATTCTGGGCACAGATACGCAGTATTTT
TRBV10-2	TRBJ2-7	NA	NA	CASTWGGGRDRHSYEQYF	TGCGCCAGCACCTGGGGAGGGGGTCGGGACAGGCACTCCTACGAGCAGTACTTC
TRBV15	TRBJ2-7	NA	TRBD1	CATSRTLTGGYEQYF	TGTGCCACCAGCAGAACTTTGACAGGGGGCTACGAGCAGTACTTC
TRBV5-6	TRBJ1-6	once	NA	CASSRTTIYNSPLHF	TGTGCCAGCAGTCGGACAACGATCTATAATTCACCCCTCCACTTT